These 3 T cell receptor beta chains were sequenced from one sample in a study of CDR3 diversity in severe acne. From the PCR reads, TCRdb called clonotypes with MiXCR, one entry per CDR3 protein. The sample lists more than 85,000 distinct CDR3 sequences; 45% to 50% were seen once. Sequences were obtained from blood. Receptors were obtained from a male donor with severe acne vulgaris.

This clonotype was recorded many times. The rearrangement joins TRBV7-9 to TRBJ1-1, with D hard to call. Trimming shortened V by 1 base and J by 4 bases, and 7 bases separated the two germline ends. Germline lookup yields CDR1 SEHNR and CDR2 FQNEAQ (reference sequence). CDR3 length equals 13 residues. CDR3 sequence reads: CASSLGSGTEAFF. In nucleotides, the CDR3 is TGTGCCAGCAGCTTAGGATCCGGCACTGAAGCTTTCTTT.

This clonotype was found a few times. The rearrangement joins TRBV5-4 to TRBJ1-2; the D is unclear. With 4 bases removed from V and 4 bases from J, the gap between germline ends came to 14 bases. Per the germline V gene, CDR1 is SGHNT and CDR2 is YYREEE (reference sequence). The CDR3 has 14 residues. The CDR3 region is CASSREQIIYGYTF. The CDR3, as DNA: TGTGCCAGCAGCCGGGAGCAGATTATCTATGGCTACACCTTC.

The rearrangement uses TRBV20-1 and TRBJ2-1; 15 nucleotides line up with TRBD2. This CDR3 spans 17 amino acids. Looked up from germline, CDR1 is DFQATT and CDR2 is SNEGSKA (reference sequence). V was clipped by 6 bases and J by 8 bases; unmatched bases: 14. The DNA of the CDR3 is TGCAGTGCCTTGGGCCGGACTAGCGGGAGGGAGGTAGATGAGCAGTTCTTC. It is translated as CSALGRTSGREVDEQFF.